This T cell receptor beta chain came from a study of T cell changes during pregnancy in multiple sclerosis. Profiling relied on immunoSEQ multiplex PCR, and the TCRdb table lists in-frame clones only, not all of them. The sample holds about 48,000 clones, about 90% seen once. This clone was observed once. The V end lost 7 bases, the J end lost 2 bases, and 17 bases lay between the germline ends. Germline CDR1 reads SEHNR; CDR2 reads FQNEAQ (reference sequence). CDR3 size: 15 residues. This clonotype was sampled from a female donor with multiple sclerosis, enrolled in a pregnancy study. The chain has TRBV7-9 and TRBJ1-1; D not resolved. The source was CD4+ T cells from peripheral blood mononuclear cells, collected in the second trimester of pregnancy. CDR3 sequence reads: CASNDPGGPNTEAFF. CDR3 in DNA: TGTGCCAGCAACGATCCTGGCGGGCCTAACACTGAAGCTTTCTTT.